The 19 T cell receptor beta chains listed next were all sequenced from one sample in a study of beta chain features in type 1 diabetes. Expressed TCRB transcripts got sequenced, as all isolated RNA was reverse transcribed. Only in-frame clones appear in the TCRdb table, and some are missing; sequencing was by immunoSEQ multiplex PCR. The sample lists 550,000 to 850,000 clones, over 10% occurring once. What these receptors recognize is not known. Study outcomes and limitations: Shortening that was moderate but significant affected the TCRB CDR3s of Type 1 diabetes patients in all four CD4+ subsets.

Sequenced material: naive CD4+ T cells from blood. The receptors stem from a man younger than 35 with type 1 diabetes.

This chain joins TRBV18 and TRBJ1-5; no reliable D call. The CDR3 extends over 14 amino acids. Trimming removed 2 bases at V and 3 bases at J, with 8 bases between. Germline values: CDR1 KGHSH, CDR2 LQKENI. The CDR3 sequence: CASSPERVNQPQHF. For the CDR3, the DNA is TGTGCCAGCTCACCAGAGAGGGTCAATCAGCCCCAGCATTTT.

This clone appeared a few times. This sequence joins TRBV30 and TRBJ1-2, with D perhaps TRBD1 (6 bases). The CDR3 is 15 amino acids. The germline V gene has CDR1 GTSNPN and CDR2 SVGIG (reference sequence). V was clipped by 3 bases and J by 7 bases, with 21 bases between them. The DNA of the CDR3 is TGTGCCTGGAGAGCTACAGGGCTCCTGGCGGGTGGCTACACCTTC. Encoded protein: CAWRATGLLAGGYTF.

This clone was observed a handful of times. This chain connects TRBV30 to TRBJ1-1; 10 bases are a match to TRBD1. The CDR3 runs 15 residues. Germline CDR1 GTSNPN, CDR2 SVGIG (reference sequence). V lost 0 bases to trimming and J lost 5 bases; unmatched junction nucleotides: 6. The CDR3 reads CAWSVLGTGATEAFF. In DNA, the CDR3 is TGTGCCTGGAGTGTACTTGGGACAGGGGCGACTGAAGCTTTCTTT.

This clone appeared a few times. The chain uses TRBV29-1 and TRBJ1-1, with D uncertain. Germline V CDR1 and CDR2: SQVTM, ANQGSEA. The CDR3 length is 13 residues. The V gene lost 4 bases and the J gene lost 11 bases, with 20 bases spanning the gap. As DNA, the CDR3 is TGCAGCGTTGGCCTAGGCGTTGTGCAGGCGGCTTTCTTT. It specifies CSVGLGVVQAAFF.

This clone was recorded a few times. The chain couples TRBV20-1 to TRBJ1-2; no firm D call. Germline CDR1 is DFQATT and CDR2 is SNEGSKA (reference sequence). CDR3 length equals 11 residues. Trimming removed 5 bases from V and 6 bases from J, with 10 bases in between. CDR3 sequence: CSAGSFHGYTF. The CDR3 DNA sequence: TGCAGTGCTGGCAGTTTCCATGGCTACACCTTC.

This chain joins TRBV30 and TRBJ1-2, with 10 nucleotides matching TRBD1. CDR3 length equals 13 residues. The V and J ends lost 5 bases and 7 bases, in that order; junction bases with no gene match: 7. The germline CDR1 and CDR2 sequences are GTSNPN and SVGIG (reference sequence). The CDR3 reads CAWAGQGISGYTF. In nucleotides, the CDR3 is TGTGCCTGGGCGGGACAGGGGATCTCTGGCTACACCTTC.

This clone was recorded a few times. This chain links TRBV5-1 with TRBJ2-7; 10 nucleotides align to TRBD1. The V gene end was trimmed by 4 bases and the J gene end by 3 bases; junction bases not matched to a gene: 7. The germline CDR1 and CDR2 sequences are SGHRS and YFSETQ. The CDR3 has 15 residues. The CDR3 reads CASSIGDRGFYEQYF. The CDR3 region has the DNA TGCGCCAGCAGCATCGGGGACAGGGGATTCTACGAGCAGTACTTC.

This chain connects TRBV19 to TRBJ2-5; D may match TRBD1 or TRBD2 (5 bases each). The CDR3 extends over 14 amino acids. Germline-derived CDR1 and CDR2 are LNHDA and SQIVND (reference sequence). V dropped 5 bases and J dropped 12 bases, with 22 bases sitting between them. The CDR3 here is CASSVGDQRVAKYF. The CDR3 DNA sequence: TGTGCCAGTAGTGTCGGGGACCAGAGGGTCGCAAAGTACTTC.

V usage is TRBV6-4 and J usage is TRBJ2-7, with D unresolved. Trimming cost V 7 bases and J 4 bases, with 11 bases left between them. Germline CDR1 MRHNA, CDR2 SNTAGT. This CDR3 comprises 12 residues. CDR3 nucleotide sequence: TGTGCCAGCACTGCTTGGCTATACGAGCAGTACTTC. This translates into CASTAWLYEQYF.

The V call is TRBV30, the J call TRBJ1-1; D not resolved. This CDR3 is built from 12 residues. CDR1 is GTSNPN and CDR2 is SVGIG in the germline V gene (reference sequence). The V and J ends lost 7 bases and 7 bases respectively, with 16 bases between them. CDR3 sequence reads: CASLGQADEAFF. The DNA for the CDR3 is TGTGCCTCCCTTGGGCAGGCCGATGAAGCTTTCTTT.

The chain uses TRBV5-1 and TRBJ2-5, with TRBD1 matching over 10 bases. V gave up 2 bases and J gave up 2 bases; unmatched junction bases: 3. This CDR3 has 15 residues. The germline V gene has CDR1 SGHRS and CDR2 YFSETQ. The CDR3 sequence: CASSFGQGGQETQYF. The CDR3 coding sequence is TGCGCCAGCAGCTTCGGACAGGGGGGGCAAGAGACCCAGTACTTC.

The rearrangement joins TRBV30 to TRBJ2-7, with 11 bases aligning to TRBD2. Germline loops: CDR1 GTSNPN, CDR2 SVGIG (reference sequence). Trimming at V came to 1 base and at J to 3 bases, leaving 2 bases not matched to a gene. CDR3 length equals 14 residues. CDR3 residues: CAWSASGGHYEQYF. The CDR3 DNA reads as TGTGCCTGGAGTGCTAGCGGGGGGCACTACGAGCAGTACTTC.

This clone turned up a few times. The CDR3 reads CASSFGTSEETQYF. As DNA, the CDR3 is TGTGCCAGCAGCTTTGGAACTAGTGAAGAGACCCAGTACTTC. The rearrangement links TRBV11-2 to TRBJ2-5, with D perhaps TRBD2 (5 bases). The CDR3 is 14 amino acids. The V gene's germline CDR1 is SGHAT and CDR2 FQNNGV. Deletions cut 3 bases from V and 3 bases from J, with 11 bases between.

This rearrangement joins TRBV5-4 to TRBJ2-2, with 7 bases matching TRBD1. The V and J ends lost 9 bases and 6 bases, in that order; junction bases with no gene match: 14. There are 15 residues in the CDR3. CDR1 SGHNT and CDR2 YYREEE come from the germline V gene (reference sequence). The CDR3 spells CATQERTGSPGELFF. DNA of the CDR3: TGTGCCACCCAGGAACGGACAGGAAGTCCCGGGGAGCTGTTTTTT.

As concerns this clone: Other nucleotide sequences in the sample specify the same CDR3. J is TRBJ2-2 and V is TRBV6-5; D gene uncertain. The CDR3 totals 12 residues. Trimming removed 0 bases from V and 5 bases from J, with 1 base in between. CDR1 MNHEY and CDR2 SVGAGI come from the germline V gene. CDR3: CASSYSTGELFF. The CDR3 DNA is TGTGCCAGCAGTTACTCGACCGGGGAGCTGTTTTTT.

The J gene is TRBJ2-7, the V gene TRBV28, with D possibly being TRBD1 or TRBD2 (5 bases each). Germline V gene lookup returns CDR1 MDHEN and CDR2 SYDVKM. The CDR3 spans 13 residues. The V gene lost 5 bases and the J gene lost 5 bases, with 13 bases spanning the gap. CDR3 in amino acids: CASSGTLRNEQYF. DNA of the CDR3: TGTGCCAGCAGTGGGACCCTGCGGAACGAGCAGTACTTC.

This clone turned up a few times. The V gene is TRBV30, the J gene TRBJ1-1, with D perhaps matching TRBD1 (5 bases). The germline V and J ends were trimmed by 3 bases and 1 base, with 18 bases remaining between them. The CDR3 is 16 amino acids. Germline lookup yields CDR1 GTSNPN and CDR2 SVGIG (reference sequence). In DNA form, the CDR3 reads TGTGCCTGGAGGAGTTTTATAGGGGCTCAGAACACTGAAGCTTTCTTT. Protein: CAWRSFIGAQNTEAFF. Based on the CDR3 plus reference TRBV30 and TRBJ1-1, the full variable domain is SQTIHQWPATLVQPVGSPLSLECTVEGTSNPNLYWYRQAAGRGLQLLFYSVGIGQISSEVPQNLSASRPQDRQFILSSKKLLLSDSGFYLCAWRSFIGAQNTEAFFGQGTRLTVV.

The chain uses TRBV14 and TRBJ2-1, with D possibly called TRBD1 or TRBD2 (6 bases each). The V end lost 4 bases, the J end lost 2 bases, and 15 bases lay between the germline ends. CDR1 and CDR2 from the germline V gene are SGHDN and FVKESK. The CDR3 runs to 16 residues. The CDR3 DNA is TGTGCCAGCAGCCCTCTAGGGGGAGGCCCCTACAATGAGCAGTTCTTC. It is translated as CASSPLGGGPYNEQFF.

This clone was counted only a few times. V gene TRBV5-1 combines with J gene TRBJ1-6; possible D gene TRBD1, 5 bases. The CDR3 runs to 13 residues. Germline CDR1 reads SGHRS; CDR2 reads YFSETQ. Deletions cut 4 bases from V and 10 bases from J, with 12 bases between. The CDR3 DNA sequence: TGCGCCAGCAGCGGCAGGGTAGGGTCACCCCTCCACTTT. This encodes CASSGRVGSPLHF.